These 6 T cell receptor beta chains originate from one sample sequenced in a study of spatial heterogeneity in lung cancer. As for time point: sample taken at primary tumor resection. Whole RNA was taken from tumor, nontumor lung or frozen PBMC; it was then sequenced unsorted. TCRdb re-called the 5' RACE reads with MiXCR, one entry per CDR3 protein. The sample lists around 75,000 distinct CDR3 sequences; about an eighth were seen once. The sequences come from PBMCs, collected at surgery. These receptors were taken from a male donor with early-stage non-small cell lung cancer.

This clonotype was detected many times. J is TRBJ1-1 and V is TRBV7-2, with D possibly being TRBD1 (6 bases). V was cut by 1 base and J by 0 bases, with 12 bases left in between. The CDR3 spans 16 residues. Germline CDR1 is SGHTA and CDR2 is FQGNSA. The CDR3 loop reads CASSLGGHPMNTEAFF. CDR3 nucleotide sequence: TGTGCCAGCAGCTTAGGGGGACACCCAATGAACACTGAAGCTTTCTTT.

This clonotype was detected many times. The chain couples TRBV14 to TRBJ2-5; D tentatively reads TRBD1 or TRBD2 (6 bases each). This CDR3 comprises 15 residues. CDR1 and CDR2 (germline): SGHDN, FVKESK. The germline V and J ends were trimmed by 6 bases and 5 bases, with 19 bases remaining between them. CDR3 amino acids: CASSPRGLSAETQYF. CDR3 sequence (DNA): TGTGCCAGCAGTCCCCGGGGGCTTTCGGCGGAGACCCAGTACTTC.

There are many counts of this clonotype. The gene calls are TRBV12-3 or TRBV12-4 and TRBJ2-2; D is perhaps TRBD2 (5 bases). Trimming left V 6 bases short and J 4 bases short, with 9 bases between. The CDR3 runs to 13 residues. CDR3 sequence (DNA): TGTGCCAGCAGCGACTATGGCACCGGGGAGCTGTTTTTT. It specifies CASSDYGTGELFF.

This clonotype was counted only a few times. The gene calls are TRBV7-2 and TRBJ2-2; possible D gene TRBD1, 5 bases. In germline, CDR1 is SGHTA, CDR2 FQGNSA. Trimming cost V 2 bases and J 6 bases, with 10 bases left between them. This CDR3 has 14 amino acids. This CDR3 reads CASSLTTRAGELFF. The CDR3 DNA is TGTGCCAGCAGCTTAACAACCAGGGCCGGGGAGCTGTTTTTT. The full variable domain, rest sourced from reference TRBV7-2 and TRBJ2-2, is GAGVSQSPSNKVTEKGKDVELRCDPISGHTALYWYRQSLGQGLEFLIYFQGNSAPDKSGLPSDRFSAERTGGSVSTLTIQRTQQEDSAVYLCASSLTTRAGELFFGEGSRLTVL.

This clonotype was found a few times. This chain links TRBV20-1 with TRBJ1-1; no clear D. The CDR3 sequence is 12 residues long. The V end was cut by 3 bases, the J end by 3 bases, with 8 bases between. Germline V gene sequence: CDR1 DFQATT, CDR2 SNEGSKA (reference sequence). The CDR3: CSASRTYTEAFF. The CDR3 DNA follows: TGCAGTGCTAGCCGGACCTACACTGAAGCTTTCTTT.

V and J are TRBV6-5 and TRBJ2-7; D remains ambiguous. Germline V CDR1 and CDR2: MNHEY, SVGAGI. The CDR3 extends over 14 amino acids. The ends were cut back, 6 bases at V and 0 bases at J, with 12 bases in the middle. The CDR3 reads CASSLRWDSYEQYF. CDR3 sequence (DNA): TGTGCCAGCAGCCTCCGTTGGGACTCCTACGAGCAGTACTTC.